The 13 T cell receptor beta chains below come from one sample, sequenced in a study of shared clonotypes between healthy human individuals. Method: immunoSEQ multiplex PCR; TCRdb's copy keeps in-frame clones and lacks some. Of about 2.3 million clones listed, 90% to 95% are singletons. Sequencing was carried out using naive CD4+ T cells from PBMCs. Described subset: CD45RA+ positively selected. Receptor source: a man between 18 and 29 years old in good health. Some clones in this sample may be carry-over from other donors' samples.

This chain joins TRBV28 and TRBJ1-3; D remains ambiguous. CDR3 length equals 15 residues. CDR1 and CDR2 (germline): MDHEN, SYDVKM. The V and J ends lost 4 bases and 5 bases respectively, with 15 bases between them. The CDR3 sequence is CASSSGPYGRNTIYF. The CDR3 DNA reads TGTGCCAGCAGTTCCGGACCCTACGGGAGAAACACCATATATTTT.

The chain links TRBV11-1 to TRBJ2-1; 9 bases are shared with TRBD2. Germline CDR1 reads SGHAT; CDR2 reads FQDESV (reference sequence). The trim removed 0 bases at V and 15 bases at J, leaving 3 bases unmatched. The CDR3 length is 12 residues. The CDR3 nucleotides read TGTGCCAGCAGCTTAGCGGGACTAGCTCGGTTCTTC. It specifies CASSLAGLARFF.

V and J are TRBV29-1 and TRBJ1-5; D uncertain. The CDR3 is 14 amino acids. Germline V gives CDR1 SQVTM, CDR2 ANQGSEA. V gave up 3 bases and J gave up 2 bases, with 11 bases separating them. CDR3 DNA: TGCAGCGTTGAGTCAGGCGGGGGCAATCAGCCCCAGCATTTT. Translating gives CSVESGGGNQPQHF.

The rearrangement joins TRBV18 to TRBJ2-7; maybe TRBD2 (5 bases). The germline V gene has CDR1 KGHSH and CDR2 LQKENI. This CDR3 is built from 13 residues. Trimming pared 5 bases from V and 3 bases from J, leaving 11 bases between. CDR3 sequence reads: CASSATRDYEQYF. CDR3 DNA: TGTGCCAGCTCAGCAACCCGGGACTACGAGCAGTACTTC.

The chain recombines TRBV7-8 with TRBJ2-7, with 7 bases matching TRBD2. The CDR3 totals 15 residues. Trimming at V came to 1 base and at J to 0 bases, leaving 3 bases not matched to a gene. Germline assignment: CDR1 SGHVS and CDR2 FQNEAQ. CDR3 residues: CASSLEAGVSYEQYF. The CDR3 DNA reads as TGTGCCAGCAGCTTAGAGGCGGGAGTCTCCTACGAGCAGTACTTC.

V usage is TRBV11-2 and J usage is TRBJ2-7; tentatively, D is TRBD2 (5 bases). The V end was cut by 5 bases, the J end by 3 bases, with 14 bases between. This CDR3 has 14 amino acids. Per the germline V gene, CDR1 is SGHAT and CDR2 is FQNNGV. This CDR3 is CASSELVAIYEQYF. CDR3 coding DNA: TGTGCCAGCAGCGAACTAGTTGCAATCTACGAGCAGTACTTC.

The chain employs TRBV4-2 and TRBJ2-7, with 9 bases identical to TRBD2. V trimming: 3 bases; J trimming: 3 bases; junction bases outside the gene matches: 6. The CDR3 has 15 residues. The germline V gene encodes CDR1 LGHNA and CDR2 YNFKEQ. CDR3 sequence: CASSQRLADGYEQYF. CDR3 coding DNA: TGTGCCAGCAGCCAGAGACTAGCGGACGGCTACGAGCAGTACTTC.

In nucleotides, the CDR3 is TGTGCCAGTAGTTTCCCGGACAGACCTAACTATGGCTACACCTTC. Protein product: CASSFPDRPNYGYTF. The genes are TRBV19 and TRBJ1-2; D might be TRBD1 (6 bases). This CDR3 has 15 residues. The V end was cut by 5 bases, the J end by 0 bases, with 13 bases between. Germline assignment: CDR1 LNHDA and CDR2 SQIVND (reference sequence). The full variable domain, completed using reference TRBV19 and TRBJ1-2, is DGGITQSPKYLFRKEGQNVTLSCEQNLNHDAMYWYRQDPGQGLRLIYYSQIVNDFQKGDIAEGYSVSREKKESFPLTVTSAQKNPTAFYLCASSFPDRPNYGYTFGSGTRLTVV.

The rearrangement links TRBV23-1 to TRBJ2-4; D assignment may be TRBD1 or TRBD2 (5 bases each). TRBV23-1 is treated as an ORF (open reading frame) with a function not yet certain. V gave up 4 bases and J gave up 0 bases, with 13 bases separating them. This CDR3 is 16 amino acids long. This CDR3 is CASSPRGVVAKNIQYF. The CDR3 nucleotides read TGCGCCAGCAGTCCGAGAGGGGTTGTAGCCAAAAACATTCAGTACTTC.

The V and J genes are TRBV6-6 and TRBJ1-2, with D perhaps TRBD1 (5 bases). V lost 9 bases to trimming and J lost 4 bases, with 18 bases between them. The germline CDR1 and CDR2 sequences are MNHNY and SVGAGI (reference sequence). The CDR3 length is 14 residues. The CDR3: CASRRDGGGYGYTF. CDR3 nucleotide sequence: TGTGCCAGTCGGAGGGACGGCGGCGGCTATGGCTACACCTTC.

The chain carries TRBV28 and TRBJ1-2; the match to TRBD1 covers 9 bases. The CDR3 is made up of 16 amino acids. CDR1 is MDHEN and CDR2 is SYDVKM in the germline V gene. Germline trimming cut 0 bases from V and 4 bases from J; bases unmatched to any gene: 6. The CDR3 is CASSLWGDRVGYGYTF. The CDR3 DNA sequence: TGTGCCAGCAGTTTATGGGGGGACAGGGTCGGCTATGGCTACACCTTC.

The chain is built from TRBV29-1 and TRBJ2-7; 8 bases map to TRBD2. Germline V CDR1 and CDR2: SQVTM, ANQGSEA. With 4 bases clipped from V and 0 bases from J, the junction kept 8 bases outside the gene matches. The CDR3 covers 15 residues. CDR3 sequence (DNA): TGCAGCGTTGTCCGTAGCGGGACGAGCTCCTACGAGCAGTACTTC. Translating gives CSVVRSGTSSYEQYF.

V and J are TRBV29-1 and TRBJ2-3; either TRBD1 or TRBD2 may supply D (5 bases each). In germline, CDR1 is SQVTM, CDR2 ANQGSEA. V was shortened by 6 bases and J by 1 base, with 14 bases between the two germline ends. The CDR3 length is 14 residues. The CDR3 region is CSVRTRGGTDTQYF. In nucleotides, the CDR3 is TGCAGCGTGAGGACTCGGGGCGGCACAGATACGCAGTATTTT.